The next 7 T cell receptor beta chains were all read from a single sample in a study of blood T cells in healthy people across ages. For the second PCR, which ran for about 7 to 12 cycles, a sample-barcoded 5' primer and a J-beta primer mix were used. TCRdb redid the calling of the 5' RACE reads with MiXCR, one entry per CDR3 protein. The data contain nearly 800,000 distinct CDR3 sequences, roughly 25% of them singletons. The same specimen was also included in a second study, on T cells of mothers and their children.

The sample was blood. All receptors come from a boy aged 5-17 years in good health.

The rearrangement joins TRBV6-2 or TRBV6-3 to TRBJ2-1; no definite D call. V lost 6 bases to trimming and J lost 6 bases, with 21 bases between them. The CDR3 is 16 amino acids. Germline-derived CDR1 and CDR2 are MNHEY and SVGEGT. CDR3 sequence (DNA): TGTGCCAGCAGAACAATAGGCCCCGATCGAGGCAATGAGCAGTTCTTC. Amino acid sequence: CASRTIGPDRGNEQFF.

This clonotype has just a few counts. V and J are TRBV12-3 or TRBV12-4 and TRBJ2-1, with D unclear. The J call is in doubt because the DNA end fits TRBJ2-5 better. The CDR3 contains 15 residues. CDR3 sequence: CASSDRGSGEETQYF. The CDR3 DNA reads TGTGCCAGCAGCGACCGCGGCTCGGGCGAAGAGACCCAGTACTTC.

On this clonotype: A much larger clone differs by one base, so this may be a read error. This sequence joins TRBV27 and TRBJ2-7; D is possibly TRBD2 (6 bases). Germline V gives CDR1 MNHEY, CDR2 SMNVEV (reference sequence). CDR3 length equals 13 residues. CDR3 in DNA: TGTACCAGCAGTACACCGGCGGGGTACGAGCAGTACTTC. Translating it yields CTSSTPAGYEQYF.

The chain employs TRBV20-1 and TRBJ1-2, with D maybe TRBD1 (6 bases). This CDR3 region has 13 residues. Trimming removed 3 bases at V and 6 bases at J, with 14 bases between. Looked up from germline, CDR1 is DFQATT and CDR2 is SNEGSKA (reference sequence). The CDR3 is CSARGARGDGYTF. CDR3 coding DNA: TGCAGTGCTAGGGGGGCGAGGGGGGATGGCTACACCTTC.

CDR3 DNA sequence: TGCAGCGTCCGGGGGGAGGGCCCCTTTCTGTCAGCTTTCTTT. Translated: CSVRGEGPFLSAFF. The J gene is TRBJ1-1, the V gene TRBV29-1; weak D call: TRBD1 (5 bases). The CDR3 extends over 14 amino acids. Deletions cut 6 bases from V and 10 bases from J, with 24 bases between. The germline CDR1 and CDR2 sequences are SQVTM and ANQGSEA.

This clonotype was seen a handful of times. The chain carries TRBV24-1 and TRBJ1-1; the D is unclear. V gave up 5 bases and J gave up 2 bases, with 8 bases separating them. The CDR3 has 13 amino acids. Germline values: CDR1 KGHDR, CDR2 SFDVKD. The DNA of the CDR3 is TGTGCCACCAGTGTGGGGAGCAACACTGAAGCTTTCTTT. The encoded protein is CATSVGSNTEAFF.

The chain uses TRBV6-5 and TRBJ1-1; no clear D gene. The CDR3 loop spans 13 amino acids. V lost 2 bases and J 6 bases, leaving 10 bases between the germline ends. Germline-derived CDR1 and CDR2 are MNHEY and SVGAGI. CDR3 sequence: CASSYRYGAEAFF. The CDR3 DNA sequence: TGTGCCAGCAGTTACCGATACGGCGCTGAAGCTTTCTTT.